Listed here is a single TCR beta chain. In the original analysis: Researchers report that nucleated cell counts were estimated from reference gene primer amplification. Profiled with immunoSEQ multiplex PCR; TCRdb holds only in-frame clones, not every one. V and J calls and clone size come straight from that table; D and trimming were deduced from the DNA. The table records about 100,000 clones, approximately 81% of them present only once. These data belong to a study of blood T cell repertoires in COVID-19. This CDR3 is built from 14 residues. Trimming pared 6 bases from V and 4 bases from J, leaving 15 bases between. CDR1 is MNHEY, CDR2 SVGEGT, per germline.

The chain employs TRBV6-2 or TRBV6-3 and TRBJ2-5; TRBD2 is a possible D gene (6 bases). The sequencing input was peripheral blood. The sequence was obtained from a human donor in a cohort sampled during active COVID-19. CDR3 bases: TGTGCCAGCAGCCAGGGACTGGTGGGAGAGACCCAGTACTTC. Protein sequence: CASSQGLVGETQYF.